Shown below are 5 T cell receptor beta chains from a single sample sequenced in a study of molecular identifiers for immune sequencing clone quantification. TCRdb ran MiXCR on the PCR reads and lists one entry per CDR3 protein. The profile shows about 510,000 distinct CDR3 sequences, roughly 26% of them singletons. Sequenced sample: naive CD8+ T cells from blood, with Jurkat cell RNA spiked in. Sample subset: FACS-sorted CD8+CD4-CCR7+CD45RA+ naive T cells. All receptors derive from a human donor in good health. Some libraries in this study had Jurkat cell RNA spiked in.

Concerning this clonotype: At one boundary the junction diverges from the germline segment, which might be a read error. The chain links TRBV11-2 to TRBJ2-3; D not certain. The CDR3 is 15 residues long. Per the germline V gene, CDR1 is SGHAT and CDR2 is FQNNGV. The CDR3 protein is CASSLIMGRSDTRYF. The CDR3 DNA follows: TGTGCCAGCAGCTTAATTATGGGCCGCTCTGATACGCGGTATTTT.

This clonotype was seen more than once but under ten times. This rearrangement joins TRBV13 to TRBJ2-5, with D perhaps matching TRBD1 (6 bases). V lost 4 bases and J 0 bases, leaving 18 bases between the germline ends. CDR1 PRHDT and CDR2 FYEKMQ come from the germline V gene (reference sequence). The CDR3 is 17 amino acids. CDR3 bases: TGTGCCAGCAGCTCACTAGGACAGATAAGTTACCAAGAGACCCAGTACTTC. Translated, it gives CASSSLGQISYQETQYF.

The chain combines TRBV15 with TRBJ2-5; no firm D call. The germline CDR1 and CDR2 sequences are LNHNV and YYDKDF (reference sequence). The CDR3 totals 14 residues. The V end lost 3 bases, the J end lost 2 bases, and 10 bases lay between the germline ends. CDR3 bases: TGTGCCACCAGCAGTCCGGACGGGCAAGAGACCCAGTACTTC. It is translated as CATSSPDGQETQYF. Together with reference TRBV15 and TRBJ2-5, the CDR3 gives the full variable domain: DAMVIQNPRYQVTQFGKPVTLSCSQTLNHNVMYWYQQKSSQAPKLLFHYYDKDFNNEADTPDNFQSRRPNTSFCFLDIRSPGLGDTAMYLCATSSPDGQETQYFGPGTRLLVL.

This clonotype has at least ten counts. The rearrangement uses TRBV14 and TRBJ2-3; no clear D gene. The V and J ends lost 0 bases and 4 bases respectively, with 11 bases between them. CDR1 is SGHDN, CDR2 FVKESK, per germline. The length of the CDR3 is 15 residues. This CDR3 reads CASSQDGKGSDTQYF. The DNA of the CDR3 is TGTGCCAGCAGCCAAGATGGGAAAGGCTCAGATACGCAGTATTTT.

This clonotype occurred a few times. The chain links TRBV7-9 to TRBJ2-2; 9 bases are shared with TRBD1. CDR3 length: 16 amino acids. In germline, CDR1 is SEHNR, CDR2 FQNEAQ (reference sequence). The junction had 7 bases not matched to a gene; V was cut back by 4 bases and J by 4 bases. The CDR3 sequence is CASSYPGQGATGELFF. In DNA form, the CDR3 reads TGTGCCAGCAGCTACCCGGGACAGGGAGCCACCGGGGAGCTGTTTTTT.